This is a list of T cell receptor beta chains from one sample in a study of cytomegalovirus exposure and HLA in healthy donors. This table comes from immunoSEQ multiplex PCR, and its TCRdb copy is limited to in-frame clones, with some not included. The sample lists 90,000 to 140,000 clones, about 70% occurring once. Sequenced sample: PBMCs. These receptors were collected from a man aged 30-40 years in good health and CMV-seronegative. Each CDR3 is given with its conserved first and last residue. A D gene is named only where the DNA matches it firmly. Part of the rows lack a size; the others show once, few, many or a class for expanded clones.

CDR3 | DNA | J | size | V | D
CSSSFGMGAPGHEQFF | TGTTCCAGCAGCTTTGGTATGGGGGCGCCCGGTCATGAGCAGTTCTTC | TRBJ2-1 | NA | TRBV7-9 | NA
CASSQGQGPGYTF | TGTGCCAGCTCTCAGGGACAGGGACCAGGCTACACCTTC | TRBJ1-2 | few | TRBV18 | TRBD1
CSAIQSEAFF | TGCAGTGCTATACAGTCTGAAGCTTTCTTT | TRBJ1-1 | NA | TRBV20-1 | NA
CASSLTDTVGTEAFF | TGTGCCAGCAGCTTAACAGATACCGTTGGCACTGAAGCTTTCTTT | TRBJ1-1 | NA | TRBV7-9 | NA
CASTQNYGYTF | TGTGCCAGTACCCAAAACTATGGCTACACCTTC | TRBJ1-2 | NA | TRBV19 | NA
CASTYQGQSNQPQHF | TGTGCCAGTACCTATCAGGGACAGAGTAATCAGCCCCAGCATTTT | TRBJ1-5 | NA | TRBV19 | TRBD1
CASSVEGVGTDTQYF | TGTGCCAGCAGCGTAGAGGGGGTGGGCACAGATACGCAGTATTTT | TRBJ2-3 | NA | TRBV9 | NA
CSVPRTGGISQYF | TGCAGCGTTCCACGGACAGGGGGGATTTCGCAGTATTTT | TRBJ2-3 | NA | TRBV29-1 | TRBD1
CASSLGQNTEAFF | TGTGCCAGCAGCCTGGGACAAAACACTGAAGCTTTCTTT | TRBJ1-1 | NA | TRBV11-2 | NA
CASSLLSGNSYNEQFF | TGTGCCAGCAGTTTACTGAGCGGGAACTCCTACAATGAGCAGTTCTTC | TRBJ2-1 | NA | TRBV27 | TRBD2
CATGEGNSPLHF | TGTGCCACTGGGGAGGGGAATTCACCCCTCCACTTT | TRBJ1-6 | NA | TRBV6-6 | NA
CASRMGGTSSIGQYF | TGTGCCAGCAGGATGGGGGGGACTTCTAGCATCGGGCAGTATTTT | TRBJ2-3 | NA | TRBV5-4 | TRBD2
CASSRDIGTDTQYF | TGCGCCAGCAGCAGGGACATAGGGACCGATACGCAGTATTTT | TRBJ2-3 | NA | TRBV5-1 | NA
CASSIRGPLSYEQYF | TGTGCTAGCAGCATCAGGGGCCCGCTCTCCTACGAGCAGTACTTC | TRBJ2-7 | NA | TRBV5-5 | NA
CSVEGLGTETYGYTF | TGCAGCGTTGAAGGGCTTGGGACAGAAACCTATGGCTACACCTTC | TRBJ1-2 | NA | TRBV29-1 | TRBD1
CASSSSLNTGELFF | TGCGCCAGCAGCTCCTCCTTAAACACCGGGGAGCTGTTTTTT | TRBJ2-2 | NA | TRBV5-1 | NA
CASSSNSGSRVYNEQFF | TGTGCCAGCAGCTCGAATAGCGGGAGCCGGGTTTACAATGAGCAGTTCTTC | TRBJ2-1 | NA | TRBV5-6 | TRBD2
CASSQTGGRHTEAFF | TGCGCCAGCAGCCAGACAGGGGGGAGGCACACTGAAGCTTTCTTT | TRBJ1-1 | few | TRBV4-3 | TRBD1
CAWSWAGAPSSGNTIYF | TGTGCCTGGAGTTGGGCGGGGGCACCCAGCTCTGGAAACACCATATATTTT | TRBJ1-3 | NA | TRBV30 | NA
CASRDPGNLRSEQYF | TGTGCCAGCAGAGACCCAGGGAATCTTCGGAGCGAGCAGTACTTC | TRBJ2-7 | NA | TRBV6-1 | NA
CASRVGQVPYEQYF | TGCGCCAGCAGGGTTGGACAGGTTCCCTACGAGCAGTACTTC | TRBJ2-7 | NA | TRBV5-1 | TRBD1
CASSSRGNMNTEAFF | TGTGCCAGCAGCTCGAGGGGGAACATGAACACTGAAGCTTTCTTT | TRBJ1-1 | NA | TRBV13 | NA
CASSVQGNAISGANVLTF | TGTGCCAGCAGTGTCCAGGGTAATGCCATCTCTGGGGCCAACGTCCTGACTTTC | TRBJ2-6 | NA | TRBV25-1 | NA
CASSSTSGRAHEQYF | TGTGCCAGCAGTTCCACTAGCGGGAGGGCCCACGAGCAGTACTTC | TRBJ2-7 | NA | TRBV27 | TRBD2
CASSRTALESFF | TGTGCCAGCAGCCGGACAGCGCTTGAATCTTTCTTT | TRBJ1-1 | NA | TRBV28 | NA
CASSFQGGPFNYGYTF | TGTGCCAGCAGCTTTCAAGGAGGGCCGTTTAACTATGGCTACACCTTC | TRBJ1-2 | NA | TRBV7-2 | NA
CASSLYGRREMIDTQYF | TGTGCCAGCAGCTTATATGGGCGGCGGGAAATGATAGATACGCAGTATTTT | TRBJ2-3 | NA | TRBV7-3 | NA
CASSRDRLTEAFF | TGTGCCAGCTCACGGGACAGACTCACTGAAGCTTTCTTT | TRBJ1-1 | few | TRBV18 | TRBD1
CSVIDRGRFAEAFF | TGCAGCGTTATCGACAGGGGGCGGTTCGCTGAAGCTTTCTTT | TRBJ1-1 | NA | TRBV29-1 | TRBD1
CATDSSGANVLTF | TGTGCCACCGACAGCTCTGGGGCCAACGTCCTGACTTTC | TRBJ2-6 | few | TRBV2 | NA
CASSAGTGGTDTQYF | TGTGCCAGCAGTGCCGGGACAGGGGGCACAGATACGCAGTATTTT | TRBJ2-3 | NA | TRBV6-4 | TRBD1
CASSSGLAERLLLYNEQFF | TGCGCCAGCAGCTCCGGACTAGCGGAAAGGTTATTACTTTACAATGAGCAGTTCTTC | TRBJ2-1 | NA | TRBV5-1 | TRBD2
CASSSLNEQFF | TGTGCCAGCAGTTCCCTTAATGAGCAGTTCTTC | TRBJ2-1 | NA | TRBV25-1 | NA
CASSFDRQRAEAFF | TGCGCCAGCAGCTTCGACAGGCAGAGAGCTGAAGCTTTCTTT | TRBJ1-1 | NA | TRBV5-1 | NA
CASSELGQGNTIYF | TGTGCCAGCAGTGAACTAGGACAGGGAAACACCATATATTTT | TRBJ1-3 | NA | TRBV2 | NA
CASSLRDRGNIQYF | TGTGCCAGCAGCCTCCGGGACAGGGGTAACATTCAGTACTTC | TRBJ2-4 | NA | TRBV5-6 | TRBD1
CASSQTRQETQYF | TGTGCCAGCAGCCAAACTAGGCAAGAGACCCAGTACTTC | TRBJ2-5 | NA | TRBV6-5 | NA
CASSPGVLAGGPGSEQYF | TGTGCCAGCAGCCCCGGCGTTTTGGCGGGAGGGCCGGGGAGTGAGCAGTACTTC | TRBJ2-5 | few | TRBV7-2 | TRBD2
CASSTTGLAKNIQYF | TGTGCCAGCAGTACTACAGGTCTAGCCAAAAACATTCAGTACTTC | TRBJ2-4 | NA | TRBV28 | NA